The present T cell receptor beta chain was sequenced within a study of T-cell reconstitution after alpha-beta-depleted transplantation in children. Study-level results: Several hundred expanded graft clones reportedly gave rise to the alpha-beta T cells present about two months after transplant.

Points on this clonotype: The antigen is unknown.

TCRbeta library construction was performed incorporating unique molecular identifiers. TCRdb independently ran MiXCR on the PCR reads; one entry per CDR3 protein. The sample includes around 490,000 distinct CDR3 sequences, 11% seen only once; the top ten take 14%. This receptor was identified in a female patient between 2 and 10 years old who had a stem cell transplant for aplastic anemia, so the T cells may come from the graft donor. The sample was PBMCs, mostly from graft donor cells, taken 180 days after TCRalphabeta/CD19-depleted stem cell transplant.

This CDR3 is CASSPRPGARQPQHF. The CDR3 nucleotides are TGTGCCAGCAGTCCCCGACCCGGGGCCAGACAGCCCCAGCATTTT. The chain couples TRBV28 to TRBJ1-5; TRBD1 might be the D (5 bases). The germline V and J ends were trimmed by 5 bases and 7 bases, with 18 bases remaining between them. Germline V CDR1 and CDR2: MDHEN, SYDVKM. CDR3 length equals 15 residues.